The entry below describes one TCR beta chain. The antigen it binds to is not known. No qualities accompany the bases; no much larger clone lies one base away. This sample was taken from a study of blood T cell repertoires in COVID-19 (dated by TCRdb to about 2020). About the study as a whole: Collaborator samples came from the United States, Italy and Spain and covered acute and convalescent phases of COVID-19. HLA class I and class II types, where available, came from metadata supplied by the sample provider rather than from assay-based typing. The repertoires were released in a freely available public database meant as a resource for research on the immune response to SARS-CoV-2. Subjects who had been exposed to COVID-19, were actively infected with it, or had recovered from it provided the deeply sampled blood TCRbeta repertoires that made up the dataset. The prospective study material was composed of cDNA or gDNA derived from T cells, B-cell-depleted T cells, or PBMCs. Nearly every sample came with metadata listing a de-identified subject ID, COVID-19 status, age in years and sex. The samples were drawn from the first 160 participants of the ongoing ImmuneRACE study and from 1,254 subjects provided by 6 global collaborators. Overall study outcomes, separate from this receptor: How much clinical and demographic metadata was included differed by source and by participant, and the metadata was provided uncurated.

TCRbeta CDR3 regions were amplified from genomic DNA using the immunoSEQ Assay, a bias-controlled multiplex PCR. The original pipeline was this. The number of nucleated cells in each sample was estimated by amplification of reference gene primers within the assay. Sequence reads were collapsed and filtered to measure the absolute abundance of every unique TCRbeta CDR3 rearrangement. For each sample, productive Simpson clonality was calculated by taking the square root of Simpson's diversity index across productive rearrangements. TCRdb stores this immuneACCESS table with in-frame sequences only. Part of the clones is absent; in the studies checked, under half of the shortfall reflects unresolved V genes, and no reason is known for the rest. The DNA gave D and trimming, while V, J and clone size come from that table. This sample gives fewer than 250,000 clones in total; 85% of them show up just once. Approximately 9% of the sample lies in the top ten.

Participants in the prospective study were aged about 18 to 95 years, lived in 24 United States geographic areas, and enrolled through a virtual design. Cohort assignment in the prospective study relied on participant-reported clinical history from a screening survey and a study questionnaire. Mobile phlebotomists in the prospective study collected whole blood, serum and a nasopharyngeal or oropharyngeal swab from every participant. Additional blood draws and questionnaires over an approximately two-month period could optionally be provided by prospective study participants. Before DNA extraction, prospective study blood samples were shipped either frozen or at room temperature. The sequence was obtained from a woman in her fifties or sixties with acute COVID-19. Sequences were obtained from PBMCs or T cells enriched from blood (not recorded which).

The DNA sequence is TGTGCCAGCAGTTTCTCCGGGACTACCCAAGAGACCCAGTACTTC. Its protein is CASSFSGTTQETQYF. Recombination connected TRBV27 to TRBJ2-5; TRBD2 aligns with 7 central bases. Reading the germline V gene (reference sequence) gives CDR1 MNHEY and CDR2 SMNVEV. For this chain, trimming is 3 bases at the V end and 1 base at the J end, and the number of junction bases without a gene match is 5. The CDR3 measures 15 amino acids from cysteine to phenylalanine. The sequence is cut down to CDR3 DNA, 45 bases in frame from base 1.